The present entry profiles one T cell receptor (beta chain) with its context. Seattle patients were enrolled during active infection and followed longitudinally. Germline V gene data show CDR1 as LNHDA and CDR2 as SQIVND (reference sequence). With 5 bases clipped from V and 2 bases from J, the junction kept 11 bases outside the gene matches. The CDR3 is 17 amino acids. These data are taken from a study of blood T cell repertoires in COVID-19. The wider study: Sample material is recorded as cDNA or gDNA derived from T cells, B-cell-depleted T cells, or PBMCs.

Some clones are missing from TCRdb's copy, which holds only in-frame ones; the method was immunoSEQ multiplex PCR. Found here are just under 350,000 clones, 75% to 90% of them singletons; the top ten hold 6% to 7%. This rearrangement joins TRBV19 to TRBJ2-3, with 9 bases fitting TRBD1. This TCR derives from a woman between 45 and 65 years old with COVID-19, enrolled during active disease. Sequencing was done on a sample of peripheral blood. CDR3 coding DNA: TGTGCCAGTAGTCAAGGCCCCGGGACAGGGCTCACAGATACGCAGTATTTT. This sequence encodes CASSQGPGTGLTDTQYF.